This entry features one T cell receptor (beta chain) sequence. Its cognate antigen is unknown. The data are from a study of CD4 T cells in relation to SARS-CoV-2 and coronaviruses. Study-wide background: No peptide or an HIV-1 Nef peptide pool served as negative control.

General study findings and limits: Monoreactive clones expanded significantly more to SARS-CoV-2 than crossreactive clones did.

CD4+ T cells from unexposed donors were obtained before the COVID-19 pandemic (2011-2018). Isolation of CD4+ T cells took place after approximately 11 days in culture. Half the medium was replaced with IL-2 medium on days 3 and 7. With 3 bases removed from V and 1 base from J, the gap between germline ends came to 12 bases. The length of the CDR3 is 15 residues. In germline, CDR1 is SGHTA, CDR2 FQGTGA. This table comes from immunoSEQ multiplex PCR, and its TCRdb copy is limited to in-frame clones, with some not included. The sample shows 20,000 to 25,000 clones, approximately 76% of them seen only once.

The receptor's source is a human donor in good health. The chain carries TRBV7-3 and TRBJ1-1, with D possibly matching TRBD1 (5 bases). The specimen sequenced was CD4+ T cells from PBMCs, cultured in vitro. The CDR3: CASSFQGGANTEAFF. The CDR3 nucleotides read TGTGCCAGCAGCTTTCAGGGTGGGGCGAACACTGAAGCTTTCTTT.